Presented here are 20 T cell receptor beta chains from one specimen sequenced in a study of neoadjuvant nivolumab and ipilimumab in lung cancer. Data came from immunoSEQ multiplex PCR; TCRdb stores just in-frame clones and leaves some out. The sample shows 25,000 to 30,000 clones, 70% to 80% of them seen only once. The sequencing here drew on tumor tissue, taken after neoadjuvant nivolumab, alone or with ipilimumab, at or shortly before surgery. Receptors were obtained from an adult with non-small cell lung cancer.

The chain joins TRBV11-2 to TRBJ2-7, with D tentatively TRBD1 (6 bases). The CDR3 loop spans 12 amino acids. The germline V gene has CDR1 SGHAT and CDR2 FQNNGV. Deletions cut 4 bases from V and 3 bases from J, with 7 bases between. CDR3 sequence: CASSSQGYEQYF. CDR3 DNA sequence: TGTGCCAGCAGCTCACAGGGCTACGAGCAGTACTTC. Using reference TRBV11-2 and TRBJ2-7 for the parts outside the CDR3, the full variable domain is EAGVAQSPRYKIIEKRQSVAFWCNPISGHATLYWYQQILGQGPKLLIQFQNNGVVDDSQLPKDRFSAERLKGVDSTLKIQPAKLEDSAVYLCASSSQGYEQYFGPGTRLTVT.

The chain carries TRBV30 and TRBJ1-2; D perhaps matches TRBD1 (6 bases). V lost 4 bases, J lost 2 bases, and 14 bases lay in between. CDR1 and CDR2 (germline): GTSNPN, SVGIG (reference sequence). The CDR3 runs 14 residues. CDR3 loop: CAWIQQGSNYGYTF. CDR3 sequence (DNA): TGTGCCTGGATTCAACAGGGTTCGAACTATGGCTACACCTTC.

A word on this clone: The junction departs from the called germline gene at one end, perhaps through a read error. The gene calls are TRBV6-5 and TRBJ1-5; 8 bases are a match to TRBD1. Germline assignment: CDR1 MNHEY and CDR2 SVGAGI. The CDR3 runs 14 residues. The CDR3 loop is CASSLGQGNQPQHF. CDR3 bases: TGTGCCAGCAGCCTCGGACAGGGCAACCAGCCCCAGCATTTT.

This clone was counted a single time. This sequence joins TRBV11-3 and TRBJ2-1, with TRBD1 identical over 11 bases. Germline trimming cut 5 bases from V and 10 bases from J; bases unmatched to any gene: 13. Germline V gene sequence: CDR1 SGHNT, CDR2 YENEEA. The CDR3 loop spans 16 amino acids. The CDR3 protein is CASSPGGGQGAGEQFF. DNA for the CDR3: TGTGCCAGCAGCCCAGGCGGCGGACAGGGGGCTGGGGAGCAGTTCTTC.

The V and J genes are TRBV5-1 and TRBJ2-5; 8 bases fit TRBD2. The germline V gene has CDR1 SGHRS and CDR2 YFSETQ. The CDR3 extends over 15 amino acids. V gave up 0 bases and J gave up 2 bases; unmatched junction bases: 3. The CDR3 reads CASSLAPSGQETQYF. In DNA form, the CDR3 reads TGCGCCAGCAGCTTGGCCCCTAGCGGGCAAGAGACCCAGTACTTC.

The chain recombines TRBV5-1 with TRBJ2-5; 8 bases align to TRBD1. V lost 4 bases, J lost 3 bases, and 11 bases stayed unmatched. This CDR3 has 16 residues. Germline V gene sequence: CDR1 SGHRS, CDR2 YFSETQ. This CDR3 reads CASSGLQGVEEETQYF. The CDR3, as DNA: TGCGCCAGCAGCGGACTACAGGGGGTTGAAGAAGAGACCCAGTACTTC. Drawing the rest from reference TRBV5-1 and TRBJ2-5, the complete variable domain is KAGVTQTPRYLIKTRGQQVTLSCSPISGHRSVSWYQQTPGQGLQFLFEYFSETQRNKGNFPGRFSGRQFSNSRSEMNVSTLELGDSALYLCASSGLQGVEEETQYFGPGTRLLVL.

This clone was seen once. The rearrangement uses TRBV7-8 and TRBJ2-5; TRBD1 agrees at 8 bases. Germline V lookup: CDR1 SGHVS, CDR2 FQNEAQ. V lost 3 bases and J lost 5; bases outside the gene matches: 11. The CDR3 contains 16 residues. The CDR3 sequence is CASSFGQGGLWETQYF. The CDR3 nucleotides are TGTGCCAGCAGCTTCGGACAGGGAGGCCTCTGGGAGACCCAGTACTTC.

The chain recombines TRBV4-3 with TRBJ1-1; D not resolved. Trimming stripped 0 bases from V and 3 bases from J, with 8 bases between. From germline, CDR1 is LGHNA and CDR2 YSLEER. The CDR3 length is 14 residues. CDR3 sequence reads: CASSQDGYDTEAFF. Here the CDR3 DNA reads TGCGCCAGCAGCCAAGATGGATATGACACTGAAGCTTTCTTT.

The genes are TRBV18 and TRBJ1-6, with 9 nucleotides matching TRBD1. This CDR3 has 18 amino acids. The trim removed 3 bases at V and 0 bases at J, leaving 6 bases unmatched. Germline lookup yields CDR1 KGHSH and CDR2 LQKENI. For the CDR3, the DNA is TGTGCCAGCTCACCGACCGGGACAGGGCGCTCCTATAATTCACCCCTCCACTTT. Translation gives CASSPTGTGRSYNSPLHF.

This chain joins TRBV11-1 and TRBJ2-7; D might be TRBD2 (5 bases). Germline V gives CDR1 SGHAT, CDR2 FQDESV (reference sequence). This CDR3 is built from 15 residues. The V and J ends lost 3 bases and 2 bases respectively, with 14 bases between them. DNA of the CDR3: TGTGCCAGCAGCTTGGGTCGAGGGTCGCCCTACGAGCAGTACTTC. As protein: CASSLGRGSPYEQYF. Full variable domain (outside the CDR3, taken from reference TRBV11-1 and TRBJ2-7): EAEVAQSPRYKITEKSQAVAFWCDPISGHATLYWYRQILGQGPELLVQFQDESVVDDSQLPKDRFSAERLKGVDSTLKIQPAELGDSAMYLCASSLGRGSPYEQYFGPGTRLTVT.

This clone was observed a few times. The chain carries TRBV12-5 and TRBJ2-7; unclear D gene. Trimming pared 0 bases from V and 4 bases from J, leaving 4 bases between. CDR3 length equals 12 residues. In germline, CDR1 is LGHNT, CDR2 FRNRAP. CDR3 in amino acids: CASGLVRYEQYF. For the CDR3, the DNA is TGTGCTAGTGGTTTGGTACGGTACGAGCAGTACTTC.

The V and J genes are TRBV6-1 and TRBJ2-7, with a weak D call TRBD1 (6 bases). Germline-derived CDR1 and CDR2 are MNHNS and SASEGT. The V gene lost 6 bases and the J gene lost 2 bases, with 20 bases spanning the gap. The CDR3 totals 16 residues. The CDR3 region has the DNA TGTGCCAGCAGAGAAATTTCCGGGACATTGCCCTACGAGCAGTACTTC. This sequence encodes CASREISGTLPYEQYF.

CDR3 DNA: TGTGCCAGCAGCGTTGGTATAGGGCAGGGAAGCGAAAAACTGTTTTTT. Its protein product is CASSVGIGQGSEKLFF. The chain couples TRBV7-9 to TRBJ1-4; D may be TRBD1 (5 bases). There are 16 residues in the CDR3. The germline CDR1 and CDR2 sequences are SEHNR and FQNEAQ (reference sequence). V was pared by 5 bases and J by 8 bases, with 21 bases between.

The genes are TRBV7-9 and TRBJ2-7; D is tentatively TRBD1 or TRBD2 (5 bases each). Trimming removed 2 bases at V and 4 bases at J, with 12 bases between. CDR1 and CDR2 from the germline V gene are SEHNR and FQNEAQ (reference sequence). CDR3 length: 14 amino acids. The CDR3 DNA is TGTGCCAGCAGCTTATCTGGGACGGCGTACGAGCAGTACTTC. Encoded protein: CASSLSGTAYEQYF.

The rearrangement uses TRBV12-5 and TRBJ2-1; 9 bases are shared with TRBD1. Unmatched junction bases numbered 7, after V lost 5 bases and J lost 8 bases. The CDR3 is 14 residues long. Germline V gene data show CDR1 as LGHNT and CDR2 as FRNRAP. CDR3 sequence: CASGGGQGRDEQFF. CDR3 DNA: TGTGCTAGTGGTGGGGGACAGGGTCGGGATGAGCAGTTCTTC.

This chain connects TRBV6-6 to TRBJ1-6; D gene ambiguous. The CDR3 length is 14 residues. Germline loops: CDR1 MNHNY, CDR2 SVGAGI (reference sequence). The CDR3 region has the DNA TGTGGGGTCACAGTCGCCTCCTATAATTCACCCCTCCACTTT. Translating it yields CGVTVASYNSPLHF.

The table lists this clone with a few counts. V is TRBV7-2 and J is TRBJ1-2; no reliable D call. V lost 1 base and J lost 8, with 8 bases in between. Per the germline V gene, CDR1 is SGHTA and CDR2 is FQGNSA. The CDR3 has 12 residues. The DNA of the CDR3 is TGTGCCAGCAGCTTAGTTTCGTTGGGCTACACCTTC. It encodes CASSLVSLGYTF.

The gene calls are TRBV2 and TRBJ1-4, with D possibly matching TRBD1 (5 bases). With 4 bases removed from V and 8 bases from J, the gap between germline ends came to 14 bases. The CDR3 runs to 14 residues. The germline V gene encodes CDR1 SNHLY and CDR2 FYNNEI. CDR3 residues: CASSGQSQSEKLFF. Written as DNA, the CDR3 is TGTGCCAGCAGTGGACAGTCCCAATCCGAAAAACTGTTTTTT.

This chain links TRBV18 with TRBJ1-6; D gene uncertain. From germline, CDR1 is KGHSH and CDR2 LQKENI. The CDR3 is made up of 14 amino acids. V was cut by 3 bases and J by 9 bases, with 12 bases left in between. Written as DNA, the CDR3 is TGTGCCAGCTCACCGGAGGCGCAAGGTTCACCCCTCCACTTT. This gives the protein CASSPEAQGSPLHF.

This clone showed up just a few times. The chain employs TRBV14 and TRBJ2-7; a possible D gene is TRBD1 (5 bases). Germline loops: CDR1 SGHDN, CDR2 FVKESK. Trimming cost V 4 bases and J 7 bases, with 11 bases left between them. The CDR3 runs to 12 residues. CDR3 DNA sequence: TGTGCCAGCAGCCCGAAAGGGGTTGAGCAGTACTTC. This translates into CASSPKGVEQYF.